This T cell receptor (beta chain) originates from a study of cytomegalovirus exposure and HLA in healthy donors. To note about this clone: Its antigen remains unknown.

Germline CDR1 is SEHNR and CDR2 is FQNEAQ (reference sequence). The CDR3 sequence is 14 residues long. Trimming cost V 5 bases and J 5 bases; bases outside gene matches: 5. General study points: Most observed TCR sequences were rare, whereas some public TCRs were detected in many donors. 150 to 200 TCR beta chains were listed as cytomegalovirus-associated.

Measured with immunoSEQ multiplex PCR; TCRdb has only the in-frame clones, and not every one. The table lists over 120,000 clones, about 94% of them singletons, with 1.5% to 2% in the top ten. This TCR came from a man aged 18 to 35 in good health and CMV-seropositive. The gene calls are TRBV7-9 and TRBJ2-1; 8 nucleotides match TRBD1. The sequenced sample was PBMCs. CDR3 amino acids: CASSSRDRHNEQFF. The CDR3 coding sequence is TGTGCCAGCAGCAGCCGGGACAGGCACAATGAGCAGTTCTTC.